The 4 T cell receptor beta chains given below trace back to one sample, sequenced in a study of blood T cells in healthy people across ages. Together with a sample-barcoded 5' primer, a J-beta primer mix was included in a second PCR lasting about 7 to 11 cycles. TCRdb called the 5' RACE reads again in MiXCR, with one record for every CDR3 protein. Among 800,000 to 1,000,000 distinct CDR3 sequences, roughly 48% were seen once, and the ten largest hold around 15%. The sample consisted of blood. The source of these receptors is a man between 25 and 39 years old in good health.

This clonotype was seen repeatedly, ten times or more. The rearrangement joins TRBV9 to TRBJ2-7, with 7 bases aligning to TRBD1. The CDR3 totals 14 residues. J gave up 2 bases and V 0 bases, and 2 bases lay outside the gene matches. The germline CDR1 and CDR2 sequences are SGDLS and YYNGEE. The CDR3: CASSVGQGAYEQYF. CDR3 coding DNA: TGTGCCAGCAGCGTAGGACAGGGAGCCTACGAGCAGTACTTC.

The chain employs TRBV6-5 and TRBJ1-1; TRBD1 matches 9 bases. With 2 bases clipped from V and 7 bases from J, the junction kept 8 bases outside the gene matches. The CDR3 has 15 amino acids. Germline assignment: CDR1 MNHEY and CDR2 SVGAGI. CDR3 in amino acids: CASSYGTGTRGEAFF. CDR3 DNA: TGTGCCAGCAGTTACGGGACAGGGACCCGGGGTGAAGCTTTCTTT.

CDR3 amino acids: CASSLTQGGEKLFF. In DNA form, the CDR3 reads TGTGCCAGCAGCTTAACCCAGGGGGGTGAAAAACTGTTTTTT. The chain is built from TRBV7-9 and TRBJ1-4; 7 bases align to TRBD1. V shed 2 bases, J shed 7 bases, and the junction held 4 bases outside the gene matches. The V gene's germline CDR1 is SEHNR and CDR2 FQNEAQ (reference sequence). The CDR3 sequence is 14 residues long. The entire variable domain, with the rest obtained from reference TRBV7-9 and TRBJ1-4, is as follows: DTGVSQNPRHKITKRGQNVTFRCDPISEHNRLYWYRQTLGQGPEFLTYFQNEAQLEKSRLLSDRFSAERPKGSFSTLEIQRTEQGDSAMYLCASSLTQGGEKLFFGSGTQLSVL.

The rearrangement joins TRBV29-1 to TRBJ2-7, with 7 nucleotides matching TRBD2. With 2 bases clipped from V and 5 bases from J, the junction kept 3 bases outside the gene matches. Germline-derived CDR1 and CDR2 are SQVTM and ANQGSEA. The CDR3 length is 12 residues. DNA of the CDR3: TGCAGCGTTGAATGGGGGGGGGACGAGCAGTACTTC. As protein: CSVEWGGDEQYF.